The following is a TCR beta chain sequence with its context. Its specificity is not known. This entry is derived from a study of T cell repertoires in cytomegalovirus infection. As for the study in general: Matching HLA type and CMV infection were both indicated by public TCR beta signatures. Whole-study results and caveats: Ex vivo responses were dominated by HLA-C-restricted CMV-specific TCR beta clonotypes.

TCRdb re-called the reads with MiXCR, one entry per CDR3 protein. The sample has about 890,000 distinct CDR3 sequences, around 30% seen once. The CDR3 has 16 amino acids. Germline V gene sequence: CDR1 LGHDT, CDR2 YNNKEL (reference sequence). V lost 5 bases, J lost 1 base, and 16 bases lay in between. The source was cultured CD8+ T cells from PBMCs, collected from culture after CMV antigen stimulation. This clonotype was sampled from a human donor in good health (CMV status not recorded). Some clones in this sample may be carry-over from other donors' samples. V and J are TRBV3-1 and TRBJ2-3; D is uncertain. CDR3: CASSFVGPYRTDTQYF. CDR3 coding DNA: TGTGCCAGCAGCTTCGTAGGCCCCTACCGCACAGATACGCAGTATTTT.